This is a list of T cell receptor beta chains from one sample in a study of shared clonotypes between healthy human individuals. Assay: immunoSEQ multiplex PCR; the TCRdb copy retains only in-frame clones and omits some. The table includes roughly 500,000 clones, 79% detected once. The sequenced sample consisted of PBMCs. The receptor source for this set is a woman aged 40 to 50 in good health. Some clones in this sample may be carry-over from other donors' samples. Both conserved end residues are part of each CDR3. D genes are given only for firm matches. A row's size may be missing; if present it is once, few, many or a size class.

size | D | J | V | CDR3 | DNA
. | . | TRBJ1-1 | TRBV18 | CASSASGRNTEAFF | TGTGCCAGCTCGGCCTCCGGGAGGAACACTGAAGCTTTCTTT
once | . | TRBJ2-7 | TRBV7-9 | CASSQDQSGKTTYEQYF | TGTGCCAGCAGCCAAGACCAATCGGGGAAAACCACCTACGAGCAGTACTTC
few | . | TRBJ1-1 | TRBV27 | CASSLFGTTTEAFF | TGTGCCAGCAGTTTATTTGGGACAACTACTGAAGCTTTCTTT
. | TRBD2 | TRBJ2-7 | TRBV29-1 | CSVKSGSGYEQYF | TGCAGCGTCAAAAGCGGGAGCGGTTACGAGCAGTACTTC
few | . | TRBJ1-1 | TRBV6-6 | CASSYILGQKNTEAFF | TGTGCCAGCAGTTACATCCTCGGACAGAAGAACACTGAAGCTTTCTTT
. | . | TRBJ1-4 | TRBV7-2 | CASSLLGGREKLFF | TGTGCCAGCAGCTTACTTGGGGGGCGGGAAAAACTGTTTTTT
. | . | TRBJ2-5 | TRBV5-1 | CASSSSRGETQYF | TGCGCCAGCAGCTCATCTAGGGGGGAGACCCAGTACTTC
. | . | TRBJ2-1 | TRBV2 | CASSDGAGRNEQFF | TGTGCCAGCAGTGATGGGGCAGGGCGGAATGAGCAGTTCTTC
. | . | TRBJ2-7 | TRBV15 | CATSKGPDSFYEQYF | TGTGCCACCAGCAAAGGCCCGGACAGTTTCTACGAGCAGTACTTC
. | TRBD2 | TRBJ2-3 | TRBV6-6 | CASLGLAGADTQYF | TGTGCCAGTCTCGGACTAGCGGGAGCAGATACGCAGTATTTT
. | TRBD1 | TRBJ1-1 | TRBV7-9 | CASSLGSGGVTEAFF | TGTGCCAGCAGCTTAGGATCAGGGGGTGTCACTGAAGCTTTCTTT
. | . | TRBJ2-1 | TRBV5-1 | CASPAGQSSYNEQFF | TGCGCCAGCCCCGCGGGACAAAGCTCCTACAATGAGCAGTTCTTC
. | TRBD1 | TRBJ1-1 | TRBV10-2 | CASSEWDRGFLTEAFF | TGCGCCAGCAGTGAGTGGGACAGGGGATTTCTCACTGAAGCTTTCTTT
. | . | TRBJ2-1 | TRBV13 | CASSSTGLGFYNEQFF | TGTGCCAGCAGCTCCACGGGCCTAGGGTTCTACAATGAGCAGTTCTTC